This T cell receptor (beta chain) was observed in a study of T cell repertoires in cytomegalovirus infection. Turning to the study itself: Well-studied HLA-B-restricted CMV epitopes were used in the study alongside recently identified HLA-C-restricted ones. Shared public TCR beta signatures pointed to both CMV infection and a matching HLA type. Study findings and constraints: HLA-C-restricted TCR beta clonotypes specific for CMV led the ex vivo response. Carriage of CMV together with the relevant HLA was identifiable through cumulative public TCR beta family frequency.

This clonotype was detected many times. The antigen remains unidentified. TCRdb reprocessed the reads via MiXCR and lists one record per CDR3 protein. This sample has approximately 270,000 distinct CDR3 sequences, with 22% found just once. This clonotype was obtained from a human donor in good health (CMV status not recorded). Some clones in this sample may be carry-over from other donors' samples. The sample consisted of cultured PBMCs, taken from culture after CMV antigen stimulation.

Here the CDR3 reads CASSYSGDYSNQPQHF. For the CDR3, the DNA is TGTGCCAGCAGTTACTCCGGGGATTATAGCAATCAGCCCCAGCATTTT. This chain connects TRBV6-2 or TRBV6-3 to TRBJ1-5; unclear D gene. CDR3 length equals 16 residues. Germline assignment: CDR1 MNHEY and CDR2 SVGEGT. Trimming cost V 0 bases and J 0 bases, with 9 bases left between them.